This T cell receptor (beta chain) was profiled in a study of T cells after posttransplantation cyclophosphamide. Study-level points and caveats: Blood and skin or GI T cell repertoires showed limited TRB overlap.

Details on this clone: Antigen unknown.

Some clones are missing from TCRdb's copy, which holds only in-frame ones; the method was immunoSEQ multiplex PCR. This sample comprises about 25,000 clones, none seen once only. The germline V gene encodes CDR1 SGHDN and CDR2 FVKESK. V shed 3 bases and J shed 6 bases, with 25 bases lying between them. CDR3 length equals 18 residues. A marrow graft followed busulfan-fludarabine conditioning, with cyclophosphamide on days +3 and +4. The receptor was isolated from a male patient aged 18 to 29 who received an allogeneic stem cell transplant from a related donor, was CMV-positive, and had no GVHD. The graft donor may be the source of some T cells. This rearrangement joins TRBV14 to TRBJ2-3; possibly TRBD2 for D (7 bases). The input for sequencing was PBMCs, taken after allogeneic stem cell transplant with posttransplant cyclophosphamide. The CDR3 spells CASSQLPGGGASSDTQYF. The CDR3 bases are TGTGCCAGCAGCCAGCTTCCTGGAGGGGGGGCCTCCTCGGATACGCAGTATTTT.